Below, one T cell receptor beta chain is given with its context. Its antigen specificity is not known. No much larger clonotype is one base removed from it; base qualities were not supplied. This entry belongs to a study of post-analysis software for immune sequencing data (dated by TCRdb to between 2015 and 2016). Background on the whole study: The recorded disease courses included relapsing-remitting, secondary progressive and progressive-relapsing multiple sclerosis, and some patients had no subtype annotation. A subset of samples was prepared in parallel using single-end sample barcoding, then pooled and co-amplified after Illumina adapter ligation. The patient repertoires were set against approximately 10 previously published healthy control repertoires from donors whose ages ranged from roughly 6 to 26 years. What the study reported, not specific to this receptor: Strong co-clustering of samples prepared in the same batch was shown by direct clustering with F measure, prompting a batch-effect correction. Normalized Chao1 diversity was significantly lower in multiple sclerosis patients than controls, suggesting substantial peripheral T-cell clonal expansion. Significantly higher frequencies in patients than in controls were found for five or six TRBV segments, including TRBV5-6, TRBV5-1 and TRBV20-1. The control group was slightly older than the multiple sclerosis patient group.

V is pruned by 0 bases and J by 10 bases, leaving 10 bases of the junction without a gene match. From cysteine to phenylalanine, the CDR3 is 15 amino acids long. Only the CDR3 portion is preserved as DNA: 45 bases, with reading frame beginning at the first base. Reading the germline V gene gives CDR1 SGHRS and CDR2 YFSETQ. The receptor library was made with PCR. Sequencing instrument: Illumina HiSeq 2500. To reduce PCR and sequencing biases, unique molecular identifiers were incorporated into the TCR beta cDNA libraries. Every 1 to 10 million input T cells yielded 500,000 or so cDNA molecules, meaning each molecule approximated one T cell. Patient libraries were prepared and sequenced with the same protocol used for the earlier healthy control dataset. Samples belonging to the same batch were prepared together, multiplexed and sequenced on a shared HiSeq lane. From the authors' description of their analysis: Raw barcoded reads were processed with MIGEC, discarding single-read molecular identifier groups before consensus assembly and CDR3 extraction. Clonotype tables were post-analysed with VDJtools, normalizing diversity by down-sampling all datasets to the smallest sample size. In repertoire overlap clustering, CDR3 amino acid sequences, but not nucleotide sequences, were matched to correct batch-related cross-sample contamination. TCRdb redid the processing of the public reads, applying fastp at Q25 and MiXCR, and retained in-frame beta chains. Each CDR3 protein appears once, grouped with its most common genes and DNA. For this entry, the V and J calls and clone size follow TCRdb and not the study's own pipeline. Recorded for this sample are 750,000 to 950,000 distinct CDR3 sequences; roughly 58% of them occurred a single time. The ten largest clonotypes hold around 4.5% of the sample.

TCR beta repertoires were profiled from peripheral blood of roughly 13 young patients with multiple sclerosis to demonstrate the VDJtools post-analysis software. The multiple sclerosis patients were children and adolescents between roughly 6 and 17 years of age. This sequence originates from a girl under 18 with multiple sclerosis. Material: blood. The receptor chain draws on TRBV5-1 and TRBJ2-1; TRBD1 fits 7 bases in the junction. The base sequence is TGCGCCAGCAGCTTGGATCGGAACAGGGGCCGGGAGCAGTTCTTC. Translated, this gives CASSLDRNRGREQFF. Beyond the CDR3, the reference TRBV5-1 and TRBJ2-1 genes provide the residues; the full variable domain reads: KAGVTQTPRYLIKTRGQQVTLSCSPISGHRSVSWYQQTPGQGLQFLFEYFSETQRNKGNFPGRFSGRQFSNSRSEMNVSTLELGDSALYLCASSLDRNRGREQFFGPGTRLTVL.